Included here is one T cell receptor beta chain sequence, with context. Antigen: not known. The record originates from a study of vaccination and CD4 T cells after COVID-19. At the level of the study: Convalescent patients gave post-COVID blood a median about 110 days post-diagnosis, range 35 to 161.

Time point of the sample: late sampling 161 to 241 days after vaccination in a few convalescent patients. The treatment: approximately 10-day PBMC culture with coronavirus spike peptide pools or control peptides (ViraFEST assay). Cultured CD4+ T cell DNA was sequenced using the Oncomine TCR Beta short-read assay. One entry per CDR3 protein results from TCRdb running MiXCR on the PCR reads. The sample has around 20,000 distinct CDR3 sequences, more than 30% seen once. The CDR3 runs to 13 residues. From germline, CDR1 is MNHNS and CDR2 SASEGT. The ends lost 6 bases at V and 6 bases at J; junction bases unmatched: 5.

Sequenced here: CD4+ T cells from blood, cultured in vitro, sampled about 7 months after SARS-CoV-2 vaccination. The chain links TRBV6-1 to TRBJ1-5; 7 nucleotides line up with TRBD1. The sequence was collected from a human donor who had recovered from COVID-19. The CDR3 coding sequence is TGTGCCAGCAGGACAGGGTGGGGTCAGCCCCAGCATTTT. Protein sequence: CASRTGWGQPQHF.